The clone carrying this TCR beta chain was seen ten or more times. This sample is drawn from a study of CD8+CD57+ T cells in acquired aplastic anemia. As for the study in general: Approximately 10 million reads were obtained on average for healthy donor CD4+ cells.

The V segment lost 8 bases and the J segment 6 bases; nucleotides outside the gene matches: 6. Germline V gives CDR1 SNHLY, CDR2 FYNNEI. The CDR3 sequence is 12 residues long. The template for TCR beta VDJ and CDR3 sequence profiling was genomic DNA. MiXCR, run by TCRdb on the reads, gives a single entry per CDR3 protein. Counted here are hundreds of thousands of distinct CDR3 sequences, 65% to 75% occurring once; the ten biggest clones make up more than 3.5%. What was sequenced was sorted CD4+, CD8+, or CD8+CD57+ T cells (not recorded which) from PBMCs. The rearrangement uses TRBV2 and TRBJ1-2; 7 bases align to TRBD1. The sequence came from a human donor in good health, serving as a control. The CDR3 region is CASEGGYDGYTF. CDR3 coding DNA: TGTGCCAGCGAAGGGGGCTACGATGGCTACACCTTC.